A single sample is the source of the 26 T cell receptor beta chains below, sequenced in a study of CD8+CD57+ T cells in acquired aplastic anemia. All sequencing subjects had displayed CD8+CD57+ cell expansion on flow cytometry. CDR3 and TCR beta VDJ profiling relied on genomic DNA as the template. From the reads, TCRdb called clonotypes with MiXCR, one entry per CDR3 protein. The table lists under 500,000 distinct CDR3 sequences, roughly 34% of them singletons, with about 0.8% in the top ten. The sequenced material came from sorted CD4+, CD8+, or CD8+CD57+ T cells (not recorded which) from PBMCs. The origin of the receptors is a human donor with aplastic anemia.

This clonotype was counted a few times. This chain connects TRBV9 to TRBJ2-5; no reliable D call. This CDR3 has 15 amino acids. The V end lost 4 bases, the J end lost 8 bases, and 21 bases lay between the germline ends. Germline CDR1 reads SGDLS; CDR2 reads YYNGEE. CDR3 amino acids: CASSSNPDGGGTQYF. The DNA for the CDR3 is TGTGCCAGCAGCTCGAACCCGGACGGTGGCGGTACCCAGTACTTC.

This clonotype came up a few times. This chain joins TRBV5-1 and TRBJ1-5, with D possibly matching TRBD1 (5 bases). Germline V CDR1 and CDR2: SGHRS, YFSETQ. This CDR3 region has 18 residues. The V end was cut by 0 bases, the J end by 2 bases, with 18 bases between. The DNA for the CDR3 is TGCGCCAGCAGCTTGGACGCAGCTATCGAAGGGGGCAATCAGCCCCAGCATTTT. It is translated as CASSLDAAIEGGNQPQHF.

This clonotype was counted ten times or more. V gene TRBV20-1 combines with J gene TRBJ2-7; no clear D gene. This CDR3 comprises 12 residues. Germline V gives CDR1 DFQATT, CDR2 SNEGSKA (reference sequence). Trimming pared 5 bases from V and 1 base from J, leaving 9 bases between. CDR3 protein: CSARRWSYEQYF. In nucleotides, the CDR3 is TGCAGTGCTCGTAGATGGTCCTACGAGCAGTACTTC.

This clonotype was observed at least ten times. The V gene is TRBV2, the J gene TRBJ1-2, with D uncertain. V lost 1 base to trimming and J lost 3 bases, with 6 bases between them. This CDR3 comprises 13 residues. The germline gives CDR1 SNHLY, CDR2 FYNNEI. CDR3 bases: TGTGCCAGCAGTGAAGTCCGGGACTATGGCTACACCTTC. It encodes CASSEVRDYGYTF.

V gene TRBV25-1 combines with J gene TRBJ1-1; D uncertain. CDR1 and CDR2 (germline): MGHDK, SYGVNS. The CDR3 is 11 residues long. The V and J ends lost 5 bases and 6 bases respectively, with 7 bases between them. CDR3 sequence: CASSPWAEAFF. DNA of the CDR3: TGTGCCAGCAGTCCTTGGGCTGAAGCTTTCTTT.

This clonotype was picked up many times. This chain joins TRBV14 and TRBJ1-2, with D perhaps matching TRBD1 (5 bases). Germline loops: CDR1 SGHDN, CDR2 FVKESK. The CDR3 length is 15 residues. V gave up 2 bases and J gave up 2 bases, with 12 bases separating them. Here the CDR3 reads CASSQLGTVNYGYTF. DNA of the CDR3: TGTGCCAGCAGCCAACTCGGGACGGTAAACTATGGCTACACCTTC.

This clonotype was seen just once. A much larger clone lies a single base off, so this may be a read error. This chain connects TRBV7-9 to TRBJ1-2; 10 nucleotides line up with TRBD1. This CDR3 contains 15 residues. CDR1 is SEHNR and CDR2 is FQNEAQ in the germline V gene (reference sequence). The CDR3 reads CASSPRTGGNYCYTF. The CDR3 DNA reads TGTGCCAGCAGCCCCAGGACAGGGGGAAACTATTGCTACACCTTC.

This clonotype has ten or more counts. The chain has TRBV2 and TRBJ2-7; 8 bases are shared with TRBD1. With 7 bases clipped from V and 4 bases from J, the junction kept 6 bases outside the gene matches. Germline loops: CDR1 SNHLY, CDR2 FYNNEI. This CDR3 has 13 residues. The CDR3 DNA reads as TGTGCCAGCAACCCAGGGGGCCCGTACGAGCAGTACTTC. Protein product: CASNPGGPYEQYF.

This clonotype has more than one count but fewer than ten. The DNA for the CDR3 is TGCAGCCAGACTAGCGGGGCCCCCTACGAGCAGTACTTC. It codes for CSQTSGAPYEQYF. The genes are TRBV29-1 and TRBJ2-7, with TRBD2 identical over 11 bases. With V trimmed by 8 bases and J by 2 bases, 5 bases remained unmatched. In germline, CDR1 is SQVTM, CDR2 ANQGSEA. The CDR3 runs 13 residues.

Concerning this clonotype itself: One end of the junction fails to match germline, which may point to a read error. This sequence joins TRBV10-3 and TRBJ1-4; D ambiguous. The CDR3 is 16 amino acids. The germline V gene encodes CDR1 ENHRY and CDR2 SYGVKD. In nucleotides, the CDR3 is TGTGCCAGCAGTGCGGAACCGAATTTAATCAATGAAAAACTGTTTTTT. It is translated as CASSAEPNLINEKLFF.

This clonotype has at least ten counts. The CDR3 region is CATSDRYRTGVTSRYNEQFF. DNA of the CDR3: TGTGCCACCAGTGATCGTTATAGGACAGGGGTAACTAGCAGGTACAATGAGCAGTTCTTC. The chain employs TRBV24-1 and TRBJ2-1; TRBD1 matches 9 bases. Unmatched junction bases numbered 18, after V lost 3 bases and J lost 4 bases. The CDR3 length is 20 residues. Germline CDR1 and CDR2: KGHDR and SFDVKD.

In this sample, this clonotype turned up a few times. The chain combines TRBV7-9 with TRBJ2-7, with 8 bases fitting TRBD1. There are 15 residues in the CDR3. V shed 3 bases, J shed 0 bases, and the junction held 4 bases outside the gene matches. Germline V gives CDR1 SEHNR, CDR2 FQNEAQ (reference sequence). In nucleotides, the CDR3 is TGTGCCAGCAGCTTCCGACAGGGGAGCTCCTACGAGCAGTACTTC. Amino acid sequence: CASSFRQGSSYEQYF.

The chain has TRBV20-1 and TRBJ2-7; 13 bases are shared with TRBD2. Trimming took 0 bases from V and 3 from J; bases not matched to a gene: 14. Germline loops: CDR1 DFQATT, CDR2 SNEGSKA (reference sequence). The CDR3 runs to 19 residues. The CDR3 DNA is TGCAGTGCTAGAGATTCCAAGTGGGGACTAGCGGGACGATTCTACGAGCAGTACTTC. This codes for CSARDSKWGLAGRFYEQYF.

The chain is built from TRBV5-1 and TRBJ1-4; possible D gene TRBD1, 5 bases. V lost 4 bases, J lost 3 bases, and 13 bases lay in between. The V gene's germline CDR1 is SGHRS and CDR2 YFSETQ. This CDR3 has 15 residues. The CDR3 DNA follows: TGCGCCAGCAGCAGGAACCGGGACTCTAATGAAAAACTGTTTTTT. Its protein is CASSRNRDSNEKLFF.

A few counts support this clonotype. The chain carries TRBV19 and TRBJ1-1; D might be TRBD1 (5 bases). V lost 7 bases and J 2 bases, leaving 20 bases between the germline ends. CDR3 size: 16 residues. The germline V gene encodes CDR1 LNHDA and CDR2 SQIVND (reference sequence). CDR3 sequence reads: CASTRGGVLANTEAFF. As DNA, the CDR3 is TGTGCCAGTACCCGGGGGGGGGTGTTGGCAAACACTGAAGCTTTCTTT.

This clonotype was detected many times. V is TRBV7-9 and J is TRBJ2-3, with 7 nucleotides matching TRBD1. J gave up 3 bases and V 7 bases, and 7 bases lay outside the gene matches. This CDR3 has 14 residues. Germline V gene sequence: CDR1 SEHNR, CDR2 FQNEAQ (reference sequence). This chain's CDR3 is CASNRDRETDTQYF. CDR3 bases: TGTGCCAGCAATCGAGACAGGGAAACAGATACGCAGTATTTT.

This clonotype was seen more than once but under ten times. V usage is TRBV28 and J usage is TRBJ2-7; D ambiguous. This CDR3 contains 15 residues. V was cut by 10 bases and J by 3 bases, with 22 bases left in between. CDR1 and CDR2 from the germline V gene are MDHEN and SYDVKM. CDR3 protein: CAKTKVPTNLYEQYF. The CDR3 coding sequence is TGTGCCAAGACAAAGGTGCCAACTAACCTCTACGAGCAGTACTTC. Combining the CDR3 with reference TRBV28 and TRBJ2-7 gives the whole variable domain DVKVTQSSRYLVKRTGEKVFLECVQDMDHENMFWYRQDPGLGLRLIYFSYDVKMKEKGDIPEGYSVSREKKERFSLILESASTNQTSMYLCAKTKVPTNLYEQYFGPGTRLTVT.

The genes are TRBV9 and TRBJ1-1; D unclear. Trimming took off 2 bases at V and 4 bases at J, with 12 bases between the two ends. The CDR3 contains 14 residues. The germline V gene encodes CDR1 SGDLS and CDR2 YYNGEE. Here the CDR3 DNA reads TGTGCCAGCAGCGTGGAATTCCTGGGCACTGAAGCTTTCTTT. It translates to CASSVEFLGTEAFF.

This chain links TRBV10-3 with TRBJ1-1, with 8 bases identical to TRBD1. The ends lost 5 bases at V and 1 base at J; junction bases unmatched: 3. Germline values: CDR1 ENHRY, CDR2 SYGVKD. The CDR3 extends over 14 amino acids. The CDR3 bases are TGTGCCATCAGTATGGGACAGGAGAACACTGAAGCTTTCTTT. Its translation is CAISMGQENTEAFF.

This clonotype was detected only a few times. V usage is TRBV12-3 or TRBV12-4 and J usage is TRBJ2-7; 8 nucleotides match TRBD2. The J segment lost 2 bases and the V segment lost 0 bases, leaving 3 bases of the junction unmatched. CDR3 size: 15 residues. The CDR3 coding sequence is TGTGCCAGCAGTTTAGCCGGGGGGGGGCCCTACGAGCAGTACTTC. It encodes CASSLAGGGPYEQYF.

This clonotype was found a few times. The rearrangement joins TRBV20-1 to TRBJ2-1; D uncertain. There are 13 residues in the CDR3. Germline CDR1 reads DFQATT; CDR2 reads SNEGSKA (reference sequence). Trimming removed 5 bases at V and 5 bases at J, with 13 bases between. CDR3 loop: CSAGRGNNNEQFF. In nucleotides, the CDR3 is TGCAGTGCTGGACGAGGAAACAACAATGAGCAGTTCTTC.

This clonotype was counted a few times. Given a much more abundant clone one base away, this may be a read error. The rearrangement uses TRBV2 and TRBJ1-5, with TRBD1 matching 9 bases. CDR1 is SNHLY and CDR2 is FYNNEI in the germline V gene. This CDR3 has 15 amino acids. The CDR3 nucleotides read TGTGCCAGCAGCCCCGGACAGGGGAACAATCAGCCCCGGCATTTT. This encodes CASSPGQGNNQPRHF.

The chain joins TRBV24-1 to TRBJ2-1, with unresolved D. CDR1 is KGHDR, CDR2 SFDVKD, per germline. This CDR3 has 13 residues. V was pared by 3 bases and J by 4 bases, with 6 bases between. CDR3 sequence (DNA): TGTGCCACCAGTGATGGGTGGTACAATGAGCAGTTCTTC. This gives the protein CATSDGWYNEQFF.

This clonotype showed up many times. The chain carries TRBV29-1 and TRBJ2-5; D gene unclear. The length of the CDR3 is 13 residues. From germline, CDR1 is SQVTM and CDR2 ANQGSEA. The V end was cut by 3 bases, the J end by 1 base, with 9 bases between. Here the CDR3 reads CSVDLTGQETQYF. The CDR3 nucleotides read TGCAGCGTTGATCTTACGGGCCAAGAGACCCAGTACTTC.

This clonotype appeared a few times. The chain links TRBV2 to TRBJ2-1; no clear D gene. Trimming shortened V by 8 bases and J by 2 bases, and 19 bases separated the two germline ends. The CDR3 consists of 16 residues. Germline assignment: CDR1 SNHLY and CDR2 FYNNEI. Written as DNA, the CDR3 is TGTGCCAGCCTTCGAGAGAGCGCACATACCTACAATGAGCAGTTCTTC. Encoded protein: CASLRESAHTYNEQFF.

The chain joins TRBV25-1 to TRBJ1-1; D is perhaps TRBD1 (6 bases). This CDR3 has 16 residues. Germline CDR1 and CDR2: MGHDK and SYGVNS. V was pared by 6 bases and J by 1 base, with 18 bases between. The CDR3 DNA reads as TGTGCCAGCAGCCCCCTGGGGGCGTTGTCGAACACTGAAGCTTTCTTT. Encoded protein: CASSPLGALSNTEAFF. The full variable domain, with the rest looked up from reference TRBV25-1 and TRBJ1-1, is EADIYQTPRYLVIGTGKKITLECSQTMGHDKMYWYQQDPGMELHLIHYSYGVNSTEKGDLSSESTVSRIRTEHFPLTLESARPSHTSQYLCASSPLGALSNTEAFFGQGTRLTVV.